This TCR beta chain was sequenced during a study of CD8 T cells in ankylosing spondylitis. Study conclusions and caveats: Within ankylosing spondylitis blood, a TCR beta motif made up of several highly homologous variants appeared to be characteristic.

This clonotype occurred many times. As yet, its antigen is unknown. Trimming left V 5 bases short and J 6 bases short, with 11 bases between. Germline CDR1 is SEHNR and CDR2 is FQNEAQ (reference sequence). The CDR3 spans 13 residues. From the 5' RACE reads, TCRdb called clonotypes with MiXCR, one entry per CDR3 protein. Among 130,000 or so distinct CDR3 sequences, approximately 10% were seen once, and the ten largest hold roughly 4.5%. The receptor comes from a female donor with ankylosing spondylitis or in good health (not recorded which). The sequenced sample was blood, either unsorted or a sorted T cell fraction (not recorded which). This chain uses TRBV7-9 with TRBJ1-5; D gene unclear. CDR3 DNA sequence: TGTGCCAGCAGCCGGGATTCTGGTCAGCCCCAGCATTTT. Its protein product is CASSRDSGQPQHF.